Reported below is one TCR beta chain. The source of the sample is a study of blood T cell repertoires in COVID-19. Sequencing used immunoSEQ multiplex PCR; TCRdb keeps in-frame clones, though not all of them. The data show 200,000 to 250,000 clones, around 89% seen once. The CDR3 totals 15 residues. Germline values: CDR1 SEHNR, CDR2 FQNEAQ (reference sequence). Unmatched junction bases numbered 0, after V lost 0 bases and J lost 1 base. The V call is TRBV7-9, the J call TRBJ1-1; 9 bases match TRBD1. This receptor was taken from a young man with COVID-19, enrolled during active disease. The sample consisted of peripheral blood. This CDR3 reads CASSLAGQGNTEAFF. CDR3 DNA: TGTGCCAGCAGCTTAGCGGGACAGGGGAACACTGAAGCTTTCTTT.